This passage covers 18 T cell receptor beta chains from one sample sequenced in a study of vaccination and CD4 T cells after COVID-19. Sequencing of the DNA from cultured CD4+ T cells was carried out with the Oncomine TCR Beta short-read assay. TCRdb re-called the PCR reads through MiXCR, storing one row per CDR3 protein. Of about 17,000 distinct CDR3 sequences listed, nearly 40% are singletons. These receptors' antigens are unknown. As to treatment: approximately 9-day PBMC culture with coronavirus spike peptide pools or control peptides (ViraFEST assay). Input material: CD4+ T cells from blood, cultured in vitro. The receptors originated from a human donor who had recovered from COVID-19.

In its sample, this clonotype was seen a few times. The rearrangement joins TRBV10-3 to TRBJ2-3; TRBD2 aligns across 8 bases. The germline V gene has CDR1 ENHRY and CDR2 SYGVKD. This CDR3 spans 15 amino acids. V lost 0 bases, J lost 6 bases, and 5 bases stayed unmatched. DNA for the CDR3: TGTGCCATCAGTGAGTCGAGCGGGAGTAGGGATACGCAGTATTTT. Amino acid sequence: CAISESSGSRDTQYF.

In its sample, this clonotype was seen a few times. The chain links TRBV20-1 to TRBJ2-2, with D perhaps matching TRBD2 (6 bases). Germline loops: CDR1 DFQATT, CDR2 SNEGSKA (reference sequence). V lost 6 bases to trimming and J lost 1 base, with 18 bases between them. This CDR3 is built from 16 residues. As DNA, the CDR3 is TGCAGTGCGCCTACCGGGACTTCCGAGAACACCGGGGAGCTGTTTTTT. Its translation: CSAPTGTSENTGELFF.

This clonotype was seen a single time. CDR3 sequence (DNA): TGCGCCAGCAGCCAAGATCCGGGCGCGGAGGGGACTAATGAAAAACTGTTTTTT. Its protein product is CASSQDPGAEGTNEKLFF. This rearrangement joins TRBV4-3 to TRBJ1-4; D possibly corresponds to TRBD1 (5 bases). Germline CDR1 reads LGHNA; CDR2 reads YSLEER. This CDR3 comprises 18 residues. Trimming took off 0 bases at V and 2 bases at J, with 16 bases between the two ends.

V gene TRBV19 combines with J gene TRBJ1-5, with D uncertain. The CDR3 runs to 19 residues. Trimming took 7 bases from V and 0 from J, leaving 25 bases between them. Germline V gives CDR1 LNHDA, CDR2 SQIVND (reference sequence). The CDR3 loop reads CASKALVGTGRDSNQPQHF. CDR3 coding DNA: TGTGCCAGTAAAGCTCTGGTGGGAACCGGACGGGATAGCAATCAGCCCCAGCATTTT.

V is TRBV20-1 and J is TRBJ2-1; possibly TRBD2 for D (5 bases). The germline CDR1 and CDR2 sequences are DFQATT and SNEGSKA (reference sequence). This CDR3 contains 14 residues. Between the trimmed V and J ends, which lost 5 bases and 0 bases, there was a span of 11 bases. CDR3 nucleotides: TGCAGTGCTCCAGGACTGAGCTCCTACAATGAGCAGTTCTTC. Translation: CSAPGLSSYNEQFF.

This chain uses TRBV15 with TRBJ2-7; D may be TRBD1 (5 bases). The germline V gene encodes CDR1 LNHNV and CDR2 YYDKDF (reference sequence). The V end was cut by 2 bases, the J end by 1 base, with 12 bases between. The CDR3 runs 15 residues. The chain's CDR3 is CATSRYPRGSYEQYF. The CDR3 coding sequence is TGTGCCACCAGCAGATACCCAAGGGGATCCTACGAGCAGTACTTC.

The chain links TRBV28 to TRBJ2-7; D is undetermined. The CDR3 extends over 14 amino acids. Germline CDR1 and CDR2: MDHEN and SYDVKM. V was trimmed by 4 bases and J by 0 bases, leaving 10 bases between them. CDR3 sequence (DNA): TGTGCCAGCAGTTCAGGCGACGCCTCCTACGAGCAGTACTTC. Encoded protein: CASSSGDASYEQYF.

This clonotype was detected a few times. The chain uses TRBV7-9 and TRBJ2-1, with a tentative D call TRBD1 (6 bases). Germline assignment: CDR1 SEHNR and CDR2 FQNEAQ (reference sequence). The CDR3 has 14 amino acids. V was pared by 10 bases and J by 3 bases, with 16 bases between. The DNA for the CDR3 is TGTGCCAAAGGGCAGGGGACGGACTACAATGAGCAGTTCTTC. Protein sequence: CAKGQGTDYNEQFF.

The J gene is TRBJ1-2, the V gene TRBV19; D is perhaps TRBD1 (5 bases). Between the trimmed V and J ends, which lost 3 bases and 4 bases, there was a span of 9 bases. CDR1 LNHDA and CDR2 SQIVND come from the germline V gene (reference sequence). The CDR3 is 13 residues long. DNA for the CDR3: TGTGCCAGTAGTATCCAGGGAAGCTATGGCTACACCTTC. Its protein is CASSIQGSYGYTF.

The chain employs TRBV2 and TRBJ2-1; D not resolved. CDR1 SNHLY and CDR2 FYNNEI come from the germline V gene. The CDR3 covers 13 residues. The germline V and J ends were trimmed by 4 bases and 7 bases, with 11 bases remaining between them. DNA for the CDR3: TGTGCCAGCAGTGTACTCTTAGTTAATGAGCAGTTCTTC. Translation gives CASSVLLVNEQFF.

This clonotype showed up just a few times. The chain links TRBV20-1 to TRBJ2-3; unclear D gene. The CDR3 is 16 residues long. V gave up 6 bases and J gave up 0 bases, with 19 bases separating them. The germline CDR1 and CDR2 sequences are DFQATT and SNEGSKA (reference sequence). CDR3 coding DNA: TGCAGTGCCCGACCCCCGCTAGACCATAGCACAGATACGCAGTATTTT. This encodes CSARPPLDHSTDTQYF.

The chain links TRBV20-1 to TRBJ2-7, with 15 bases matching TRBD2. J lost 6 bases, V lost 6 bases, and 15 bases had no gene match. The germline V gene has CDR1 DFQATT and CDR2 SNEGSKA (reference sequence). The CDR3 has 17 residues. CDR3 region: CSANQEGLAGGLGEQYF. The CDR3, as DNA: TGCAGTGCAAACCAAGAGGGACTAGCGGGAGGACTGGGCGAGCAGTACTTC.

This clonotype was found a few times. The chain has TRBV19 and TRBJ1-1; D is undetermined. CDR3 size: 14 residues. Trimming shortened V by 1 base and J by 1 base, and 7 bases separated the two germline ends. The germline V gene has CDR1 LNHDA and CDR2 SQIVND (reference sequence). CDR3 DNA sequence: TGTGCCAGTAGTATAGTTTGGCGGAACACTGAAGCTTTCTTT. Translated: CASSIVWRNTEAFF.

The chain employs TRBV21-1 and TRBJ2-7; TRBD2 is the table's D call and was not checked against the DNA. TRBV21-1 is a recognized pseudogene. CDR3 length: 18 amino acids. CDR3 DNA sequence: TGTGCCAGCAGCTCGGGAATGCTTGGACGGGAGCGCTCCTACGAGCAGTACTTC. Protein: CASSSGMLGRERSYEQYF.

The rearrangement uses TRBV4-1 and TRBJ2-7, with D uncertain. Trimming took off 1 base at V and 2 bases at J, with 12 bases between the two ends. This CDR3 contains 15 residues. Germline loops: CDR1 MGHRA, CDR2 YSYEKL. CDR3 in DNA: TGCGCCAGCAGCCAAGCTTATGGGAAACCCTACGAGCAGTACTTC. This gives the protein CASSQAYGKPYEQYF.

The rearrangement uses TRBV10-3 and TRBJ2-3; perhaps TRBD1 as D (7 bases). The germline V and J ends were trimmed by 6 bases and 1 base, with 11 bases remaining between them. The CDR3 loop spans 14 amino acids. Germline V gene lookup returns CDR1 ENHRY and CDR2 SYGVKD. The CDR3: CAIREGAGTDTQYF. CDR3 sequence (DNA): TGTGCCATCAGGGAGGGGGCGGGCACAGATACGCAGTATTTT.

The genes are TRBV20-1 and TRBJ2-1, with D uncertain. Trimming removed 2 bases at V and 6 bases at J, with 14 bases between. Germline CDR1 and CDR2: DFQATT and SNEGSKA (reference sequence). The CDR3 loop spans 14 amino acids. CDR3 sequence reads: CSARPPTGPNEQFF. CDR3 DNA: TGCAGTGCTAGACCACCGACGGGCCCCAATGAGCAGTTCTTC.

The CDR3 bases are TGTGCCTGGAGGGGGATAGGACCTCATCAGCCCCAGCATTTT. It is translated as CAWRGIGPHQPQHF. The chain employs TRBV30 and TRBJ1-5; D is unresolved. Trimming took off 3 bases at V and 5 bases at J, with 14 bases between the two ends. The CDR3 contains 14 residues. Germline V CDR1 and CDR2: GTSNPN, SVGIG (reference sequence).